Listed here are 29 T cell receptor beta chains from one sample, sequenced in a study of T cell repertoires in cytomegalovirus infection. TCRdb itself ran the reads through MiXCR, one entry per CDR3 protein. In the table there are 300,000 or so distinct CDR3 sequences, 20% to 30% of which are singletons. Which antigens these TCRs recognize remains unknown. The sequencing used cultured PBMCs, collected from culture after CMV antigen stimulation. These receptors all stem from a human donor in good health (CMV status not recorded). Some clones in this sample may be carry-over from other donors' samples.

In this sample, this clonotype turned up a few times. This sequence joins TRBV7-2 and TRBJ1-2, with D tentatively TRBD1 (5 bases). The CDR3 is made up of 15 amino acids. Germline loops: CDR1 SGHTA, CDR2 FQGNSA. V lost 5 bases and J lost 2, with 15 bases in between. This CDR3 reads CASSPSMGGNYGYTF. The DNA of the CDR3 is TGTGCCAGCAGCCCGTCGATGGGGGGGAACTATGGCTACACCTTC.

This sequence joins TRBV5-1 and TRBJ2-7, with 11 nucleotides matching TRBD2. CDR3 length: 17 amino acids. Germline assignment: CDR1 SGHRS and CDR2 YFSETQ. Germline trimming cut 2 bases from V and 1 base from J; bases unmatched to any gene: 8. CDR3 sequence (DNA): TGCGCCAGCAGCTTTCCGGGACTAGCGGACCATTCCTACGAGCAGTACGTC. It is translated as CASSFPGLADHSYEQYV.

This clonotype has more than one count but fewer than ten. The gene calls are TRBV20-1 and TRBJ2-3; possible D gene TRBD2, 5 bases. The CDR3 is 12 amino acids. CDR1 DFQATT and CDR2 SNEGSKA come from the germline V gene (reference sequence). The V gene lost 6 bases and the J gene lost 3 bases, with 10 bases spanning the gap. DNA of the CDR3: TGCAGTGCCGGAGGAGTTACAGATACGCAGTATTTT. This gives the protein CSAGGVTDTQYF.

The CDR3: CASSFGPTEAFF. CDR3 nucleotides: TGTGCCAGCAGTTTTGGCCCCACTGAAGCTTTCTTT. The chain links TRBV12-3 or TRBV12-4 to TRBJ1-1; D ambiguous. Trimming cost V 3 bases and J 4 bases, with 6 bases left between them. The CDR3 totals 12 residues.

This clonotype was seen a few times. The CDR3 is CSAWTGVPNQPQHF. The DNA for the CDR3 is TGCAGCGCCTGGACAGGGGTCCCCAATCAGCCCCAGCATTTT. The chain has TRBV29-1 and TRBJ1-5; 9 bases agree with TRBD1. The V gene's germline CDR1 is SQVTM and CDR2 ANQGSEA. V gave up 7 bases and J gave up 3 bases; unmatched junction bases: 7. This CDR3 spans 14 amino acids. The complete variable domain, with remaining parts taken from reference TRBV29-1 and TRBJ1-5, reads SAVISQKPSRDICQRGTSLTIQCQVDSQVTMMFWYRQQPGQSLTLIATANQGSEATYESGFVIDKFPISRPNLTFSTLTVSNMSPEDSSIYLCSAWTGVPNQPQHFGDGTRLSIL.

V is TRBV27 and J is TRBJ1-1, with unresolved D. The V and J ends lost 3 bases and 2 bases respectively, with 16 bases between them. The CDR3 covers 16 residues. From germline, CDR1 is MNHEY and CDR2 SMNVEV (reference sequence). CDR3 residues: CASSFSGRHLNTEAFF. In DNA, the CDR3 is TGTGCCAGCAGTTTCTCCGGGAGACATTTAAACACTGAAGCTTTCTTT.

On this clonotype itself: This may be a read error: a much more frequent sequence differs by one nucleotide. V is TRBV10-3 and J is TRBJ2-7, with D perhaps matching TRBD1 or TRBD2 (5 bases each). Germline V CDR1 and CDR2: ENHRY, SYGVKD. The CDR3 runs 17 residues. The CDR3 sequence is CAISELRGVARSYERYF. The CDR3 region has the DNA TGTGCCATCAGTGAGTTACGAGGGGTAGCGCGGTCCTACGAGCGGTACTTC.

V is TRBV19 and J is TRBJ1-5; 9 bases match TRBD1. The CDR3 has 13 residues. The germline gives CDR1 LNHDA, CDR2 SQIVND (reference sequence). V was clipped by 6 bases and J by 9 bases; unmatched bases: 6. CDR3 DNA sequence: TGTGCCAGTAGCCGGGACAGGGAAAGGCCCCAGCATTTT. Amino acids: CASSRDRERPQHF. Full variable domain (remainder filled in from reference TRBV19 and TRBJ1-5): DGGITQSPKYLFRKEGQNVTLSCEQNLNHDAMYWYRQDPGQGLRLIYYSQIVNDFQKGDIAEGYSVSREKKESFPLTVTSAQKNPTAFYLCASSRDRERPQHFGDGTRLSIL.

This sequence joins TRBV6-6 and TRBJ1-1, with D perhaps TRBD1 (6 bases). The CDR3 is 14 amino acids. Looked up from germline, CDR1 is MNHNY and CDR2 is SVGAGI (reference sequence). V was pared by 2 bases and J by 1 base, with 8 bases between. The CDR3 nucleotides read TGTGCCAGCAGTTACAGGGGGGCGAACACTGAAGCTTTCTTT. Translating gives CASSYRGANTEAFF.

This clonotype was seen repeatedly, ten times or more. This rearrangement joins TRBV7-6 to TRBJ2-1; the match to TRBD2 covers 14 bases. This CDR3 has 16 amino acids. The junction had 3 bases not matched to a gene; V was cut back by 1 base and J by 7 bases. CDR1 SGHVS and CDR2 FNYEAQ come from the germline V gene. DNA of the CDR3: TGTGCCAGCAGCTTAGGACTAGCGGGAGGGGATAATGAGCAGTTCTTC. Its translation is CASSLGLAGGDNEQFF.

V is TRBV4-3 and J is TRBJ2-4, with D possibly TRBD1 on 6 matching bases. Deletions cut 2 bases from V and 7 bases from J, with 27 bases between. The germline gives CDR1 LGHNA, CDR2 YSLEER. The CDR3 covers 19 residues. In DNA form, the CDR3 reads TGCGCCAGCAGCCAATCCTACGCCTCAGGGGACCCTCGTTACAACATTCAGTACTTC. It specifies CASSQSYASGDPRYNIQYF.

This clonotype was picked up many times. The chain has TRBV2 and TRBJ1-1; D gene unclear. CDR1 and CDR2 from the germline V gene are SNHLY and FYNNEI. V was cut by 6 bases and J by 1 base, with 9 bases left in between. The CDR3 is 13 residues long. The CDR3 reads CASRALENTEAFF. The CDR3 bases are TGTGCCAGCAGGGCTCTCGAGAACACTGAAGCTTTCTTT.

This clonotype has at least ten counts. The chain links TRBV29-1 to TRBJ1-2; TRBD1 is a possible D gene (5 bases). Deletions cut 2 bases from V and 1 base from J, with 14 bases between. Per the germline V gene, CDR1 is SQVTM and CDR2 is ANQGSEA. The CDR3 spans 15 residues. The CDR3 DNA reads as TGCAGCGTTGAACTACCAGGGTCAAATAACTATGGCTACACCTTC. As protein: CSVELPGSNNYGYTF.

The CDR3 loop is CSARAPPLTGTQETQYF. DNA for the CDR3: TGCAGTGCTAGAGCCCCCCCGCTGACAGGGACCCAAGAGACCCAGTACTTC. The rearrangement links TRBV20-1 to TRBJ2-5; TRBD1 matches at 7 bases. The germline V gene has CDR1 DFQATT and CDR2 SNEGSKA (reference sequence). This CDR3 region has 17 residues. V shed 1 base, J shed 1 base, and the junction held 12 bases outside the gene matches.

In its sample, this clonotype was seen a few times. The chain uses TRBV19 and TRBJ2-1, with 7 bases fitting TRBD2. This CDR3 is built from 17 residues. Looked up from germline, CDR1 is LNHDA and CDR2 is SQIVND (reference sequence). V shed 5 bases and J 2 bases; nucleotides not matched to a gene: 12. CDR3 nucleotide sequence: TGTGCCAGTAGTCCCCGGTCTGGCGGGAGTACCTACAATGAGCAGTTCTTC. Translating it yields CASSPRSGGSTYNEQFF. Filled out from reference TRBV19 and TRBJ2-1, the complete variable domain reads DGGITQSPKYLFRKEGQNVTLSCEQNLNHDAMYWYRQDPGQGLRLIYYSQIVNDFQKGDIAEGYSVSREKKESFPLTVTSAQKNPTAFYLCASSPRSGGSTYNEQFFGPGTRLTVL.

The table lists this clonotype with a few counts. The J gene is TRBJ1-2, the V gene TRBV7-9; D remains ambiguous. The CDR3 covers 13 residues. Trimming took 5 bases from V and 5 from J, leaving 12 bases between them. In germline, CDR1 is SEHNR, CDR2 FQNEAQ (reference sequence). In DNA form, the CDR3 reads TGTGCCAGCAGCCACGACGGTACTTATGGCTACACCTTC. Translation gives CASSHDGTYGYTF. Drawing the rest from reference TRBV7-9 and TRBJ1-2, the complete variable domain is DTGVSQNPRHKITKRGQNVTFRCDPISEHNRLYWYRQTLGQGPEFLTYFQNEAQLEKSRLLSDRFSAERPKGSFSTLEIQRTEQGDSAMYLCASSHDGTYGYTFGSGTRLTVV.

There are many counts of this clonotype. V usage is TRBV20-1 and J usage is TRBJ2-5; 8 bases are a match to TRBD1. This CDR3 has 14 amino acids. Germline V CDR1 and CDR2: DFQATT, SNEGSKA (reference sequence). V lost 6 bases, J lost 5 bases, and 11 bases stayed unmatched. The CDR3: CSAQSGAGGETQYF. The CDR3 DNA is TGCAGTGCCCAATCAGGGGCAGGGGGCGAGACCCAGTACTTC.

V and J are TRBV7-9 and TRBJ1-2; no clear D. Germline V gives CDR1 SEHNR, CDR2 FQNEAQ (reference sequence). Trimming took 5 bases from V and 4 from J, leaving 11 bases between them. This CDR3 is built from 13 residues. DNA for the CDR3: TGTGCCAGCAGCCCAATCAGAATCTATGGCTACACCTTC. It codes for CASSPIRIYGYTF. Variable domain in full (rest from reference TRBV7-9 and TRBJ1-2): DTGVSQNPRHKITKRGQNVTFRCDPISEHNRLYWYRQTLGQGPEFLTYFQNEAQLEKSRLLSDRFSAERPKGSFSTLEIQRTEQGDSAMYLCASSPIRIYGYTFGSGTRLTVV.

The chain employs TRBV20-1 and TRBJ2-2; D uncertain. The germline CDR1 and CDR2 sequences are DFQATT and SNEGSKA (reference sequence). CDR3 length: 14 amino acids. Trimming took 0 bases from V and 1 from J, leaving 6 bases between them. The CDR3 region is CSARDGLNTGELFF. The CDR3 bases are TGCAGTGCTAGAGATGGGCTGAACACCGGGGAGCTGTTTTTT.

This clonotype was counted between two and nine times. The gene calls are TRBV11-2 and TRBJ1-2; D is unresolved. The CDR3 is 13 amino acids. V was trimmed by 5 bases and J by 1 base, leaving 8 bases between them. Looked up from germline, CDR1 is SGHAT and CDR2 is FQNNGV. In DNA form, the CDR3 reads TGTGCCAGCAGCAAAGTGATTAACTATGGCTACACCTTC. This sequence encodes CASSKVINYGYTF.

This clonotype has a handful of counts. The genes are TRBV20-1 and TRBJ2-1, with 10 bases matching TRBD2. The CDR3 has 15 amino acids. V trimming: 6 bases; J trimming: 6 bases; junction bases outside the gene matches: 11. Looked up from germline, CDR1 is DFQATT and CDR2 is SNEGSKA (reference sequence). The CDR3 coding sequence is TGCAGTGCGGCGCCCACTAGCGGGGTGACCAATGAGCAGTTCTTC. Translating gives CSAAPTSGVTNEQFF.

In its sample, this clonotype was seen a few times. This chain joins TRBV19 and TRBJ1-5; no clear D. CDR3 size: 15 residues. Germline lookup yields CDR1 LNHDA and CDR2 SQIVND (reference sequence). V lost 3 bases to trimming and J lost 3 bases, with 12 bases between them. The CDR3 sequence is CASSISSTHNQPQHF. The DNA for the CDR3 is TGTGCCAGTAGTATCTCCAGCACGCACAATCAGCCCCAGCATTTT.

The rearrangement uses TRBV6-2 or TRBV6-3 and TRBJ1-5; D is perhaps TRBD1 (5 bases). V lost 6 bases, J lost 2 bases, and 20 bases lay in between. The CDR3 length is 17 residues. Per the germline V gene, CDR1 is MNHEY and CDR2 is SVGEGT. CDR3 nucleotide sequence: TGTGCCAGCAGACGGGGGACCGTACTCTTGGGCAATCAGCCCCAGCATTTT. It encodes CASRRGTVLLGNQPQHF.

This clonotype has only a few counts. The chain links TRBV28 to TRBJ2-1; the match to TRBD2 covers 10 bases. The CDR3 extends over 16 amino acids. Germline loops: CDR1 MDHEN, CDR2 SYDVKM. Trimming removed 6 bases from V and 4 bases from J; junction bases left unmatched: 9. CDR3 nucleotides: TGTGCCAGCAGAGAGCTAGCGGGAGTGGGTTACAATGAGCAGTTCTTC. Amino acid sequence: CASRELAGVGYNEQFF.

This clonotype was found a few times. The chain employs TRBV7-2 and TRBJ1-6, with a weak D call TRBD1 (5 bases). Germline assignment: CDR1 SGHTA and CDR2 FQGNSA. V was pared by 5 bases and J by 8 bases, with 19 bases between. The CDR3 is 16 amino acids. The CDR3 is CASSVNGILGDSPLHF. The CDR3 nucleotides are TGTGCCAGCAGCGTAAATGGGATCTTGGGGGATTCACCCCTCCACTTT.

The chain combines TRBV15 with TRBJ2-7; 7 nucleotides agree with TRBD2. Germline V gene data show CDR1 as LNHNV and CDR2 as YYDKDF (reference sequence). The CDR3 has 14 amino acids. The V segment lost 4 bases and the J segment 4 bases; nucleotides outside the gene matches: 7. The CDR3: CATSKASGEYEQYV. For the CDR3, the DNA is TGTGCCACCAGCAAGGCTAGCGGAGAGTACGAGCAGTACGTC.

This clonotype was detected ten times or more. The CDR3 region has the DNA TGCAGTGCTAGAGACCTCAGCGGTGATAATTCACCCCTCCACTTT. Translation gives CSARDLSGDNSPLHF. J is TRBJ1-6 and V is TRBV20-1; the D is unclear. Germline V lookup: CDR1 DFQATT, CDR2 SNEGSKA (reference sequence). Between the trimmed V and J ends, which lost 0 bases and 5 bases, there was a span of 11 bases. This CDR3 comprises 15 residues.

The gene calls are TRBV6-1 and TRBJ2-7, with D unclear. V lost 3 bases and J lost 4, with 13 bases in between. The length of the CDR3 is 14 residues. Germline V CDR1 and CDR2: MNHNS, SASEGT. The CDR3 is CASSELGFEYEQYF. The CDR3 nucleotides are TGTGCCAGCAGTGAGTTGGGGTTCGAGTACGAGCAGTACTTC.

This rearrangement joins TRBV12-3 or TRBV12-4 to TRBJ2-2; 10 bases align to TRBD2. V was pared by 8 bases and J by 5 bases, with 14 bases of the junction left unmatched. The CDR3 is 17 residues long. The CDR3 is CASGTPGLAIGTGELFF. CDR3 DNA sequence: TGTGCCAGCGGGACACCGGGACTAGCGATAGGGACCGGGGAGCTGTTTTTT.